Listed below are T cell receptor beta chains from one sample, sequenced in a study of T cell changes during pregnancy in multiple sclerosis. Assay: immunoSEQ multiplex PCR; the TCRdb copy retains only in-frame clones and omits some. The repertoire holds under 40,000 clones, with 90% as singletons. Sequenced here: CD8+ T cells from peripheral blood mononuclear cells, sampled before pregnancy. Every receptor here comes from a female donor with multiple sclerosis, enrolled in a pregnancy study. Each CDR3 is given with its conserved first and last residue. Each record gives: V gene, clone size, D gene, J gene, CDR3 length, CDR3 DNA, CDR3 protein. A D gene is named only where the DNA matches it firmly. The size entry is marked missing in some rows and otherwise reads once, few, many or a size class.

>TRBV7-9|-|TRBD2|TRBJ2-5|15
TGTGCCAGCAGCTCCGTTAGCGGGTACCAAGAGACCCAGTACTTC
CASSSVSGYQETQYF
>TRBV6-6|-|-|TRBJ2-1|12
TGTGCCAGCAGTTATCTAGTCAATGAGCAGTTCTTC
CASSYLVNEQFF
>TRBV27|-|TRBD2|TRBJ2-1|15
TGTGCCAGCAGCCTACTAGCGGGGGTCTACAATGAGCAGTTCTTC
CASSLLAGVYNEQFF
>TRBV7-8|-|TRBD1|TRBJ2-2|13
TGTGCCAGCAGCTATGGACAGGTCGGGGAGCTGTTTTTT
CASSYGQVGELFF
>TRBV5-1|-|TRBD1|TRBJ2-1|16
TGCGCCAGCAGCTTACAAGTGGGACAGGGGGCGGAAGAGCAGTTCTTC
CASSLQVGQGAEEQFF
>TRBV4-3|-|TRBD2|TRBJ2-2|16
TGCGCCAGCAGCCCCGGGAGGGGACGGTACACCGGGGAGCTGTTTTTT
CASSPGRGRYTGELFF
>TRBV7-2|-|TRBD2|TRBJ2-2|16
TGTGCCAGCAGCTACATAGCGGGAGTTGTCACCGGGGAGCTGTTTTTT
CASSYIAGVVTGELFF
>TRBV19|-|-|TRBJ2-1|11
TGTGCCAGTGAGGTAGGCGGGGAGCAGTTCTTC
CASEVGGEQFF
>TRBV5-1|-|TRBD2|TRBJ2-5|15
TGCGCCAGCAGCCCGGGGACTAGCGTCCAAGAGACCCAGTACTTC
CASSPGTSVQETQYF
>TRBV19|medium-sized|-|TRBJ2-7|15
TGTGCCAGTAGTATAGATTACTACTTCTCCTACGAGCAGTACTTC
CASSIDYYFSYEQYF
>TRBV5-6|-|-|TRBJ1-2|16
TGTGCCAGCAGCTTATACGGGTCTAGCTCTAGCTATGGCTACACCTTC
CASSLYGSSSSYGYTF
>TRBV30|-|TRBD1|TRBJ1-5|15
TGTGCCCCTCTTTTTGGGGACAGTCCGGCCAAGCCCCAGCATTTT
CAPLFGDSPAKPQHF
>TRBV7-7|-|-|TRBJ2-3|14
TGTGCCAGCAGCTTAAAGGGTAGGGGAGATACGCAGTATTTT
CASSLKGRGDTQYF
>TRBV5-4|-|-|TRBJ2-2|15
TGCGCCAGCAGCCTCTATCGGGATAGCACCGGGGAGCTGTTTTTT
CASSLYRDSTGELFF
>TRBV27|-|-|TRBJ2-7|15
TGTGCCAGCAGTCCCAAACTAGGAAACCTGTACGAGCAGTACTTC
CASSPKLGNLYEQYF
>TRBV6-5|-|TRBD1|TRBJ2-3|13
TGTGCCAGCAGTTTAACAGGGGGCGTTACGCAGTATTTT
CASSLTGGVTQYF
>TRBV5-1|-|TRBD1|TRBJ1-1|14
TGCGCCAGCAGCTTGACGGGACAGACCACTGAAGCTTTCTTT
CASSLTGQTTEAFF
>TRBV9|-|TRBD2|TRBJ2-7|14
TGTGCCAGCAGCGTAACGGGAGGTGCTAGAGAGCAGTACTTC
CASSVTGGAREQYF
>TRBV5-1|-|TRBD2|TRBJ2-1|17
TGCGCCAGCAGCCTCTTCGGACTAGCGGATTTCTACAATGAGCAGTTCTTC
CASSLFGLADFYNEQFF
>TRBV7-3|-|-|TRBJ2-5|13
TGTGCCAGCAGCTTAGGCGGGGAAGAGACCCAGTACTTC
CASSLGGEETQYF
>TRBV5-5|-|TRBD1|TRBJ1-1|15
TGTGCCAGCAGCTGGACCGGGACAGGGAACACTGAAGCTTTCTTT
CASSWTGTGNTEAFF
>TRBV5-6|-|TRBD1|TRBJ2-7|14
TGTGCCAGCAGCGCGGGACAGGGCATCGACGAGCAGTACTTC
CASSAGQGIDEQYF
>TRBV28|-|TRBD1|TRBJ1-2|15
TGTGCCAGCAGTGACCCCGGACAGGGTAACTATGGCTACACCTTC
CASSDPGQGNYGYTF
>TRBV5-8|-|TRBD2|TRBJ2-1|14
TGTGCCAGCGGCGGGGGGAGCTCCTACAATGAGCAGTTCTTC
CASGGGSSYNEQFF
>TRBV4-3|-|-|TRBJ1-5|15
TGCGCCAGCAGCCAAGAGAGGGATAAGTATCAGCCCCAGCATTTT
CASSQERDKYQPQHF
>TRBV14|once|TRBD1|TRBJ2-2|14
TGTGCCAGCAGACGGAACAGGGGAGCCGGGGAGCTGTTTTTT
CASRRNRGAGELFF
>TRBV7-3|-|TRBD2|TRBJ2-1|15
TGTGCCAGCAGCTTAGCGGGGGGGGACTACAATGAGCAGTTCTTC
CASSLAGGDYNEQFF
>TRBV19|-|-|TRBJ1-3|15
TGTGCCAGTAGTATTTCGGGAAACTCTGGAAACACCATATATTTT
CASSISGNSGNTIYF
>TRBV5-1|-|-|TRBJ2-5|16
TGCGCCAGCAGCTTGGTTTACGGGGAACATAGAGAGACCCAGTACTTC
CASSLVYGEHRETQYF
>TRBV7-9|-|TRBD1|TRBJ1-2|15
TGTGCCAGCAGCTTCACAGGGACAGACTACTATGGCTACACCTTC
CASSFTGTDYYGYTF
>TRBV4-2|-|-|TRBJ2-3|16
TGTGCCAGCAGCCAAGATCGAGGGGGGGCGGTAGATACGCAGTATTTT
CASSQDRGGAVDTQYF